This TCR beta chain is drawn from a study of T cell responses to AZD1222 COVID-19 vaccine (dated by TCRdb to the early 2020s). The study in broad terms: AZD1222 recipients given second doses at about 4 weeks or at about 12 weeks were pooled, since spike-specific TCR depth and breadth were not found to differ between the two schedules. A total of 230 to 250 trial participants underwent TCR sequencing, of whom some 200 had received two doses of AZD1222 and 26 had received two doses of the MenACWY control vaccine. Trial participants were enrolled into age subgroups of 18-55, 56-69 and 70-plus years, which contained around 150, 28 and 57 TCR-sequenced participants, respectively. The paper's findings and limits, for the study overall: Because no day 14 peak-response samples were available, the repertoires could be characterized only after the peak T cell response. Conclusions about previously exposed vaccinees are limited because only five to seven AZD1222 recipients were SARS-CoV-2 seropositive at baseline. Nearly half of unique spike-specific TCRs reportedly recognized epitopes outside regions mutated in the B.1.351 and B.1.1.7 variants. The 56-69-year group was small, and its depth increase did not reach significance, likely because of low power. A significant rise in spike-specific TCR breadth and depth was observed after two AZD1222 doses relative to day 0 and relative to MenACWY recipients. Participants were mostly white British and included more females than males, and it was suggested by the authors that clonal diversity may have been underestimated. CD4 TCRs associated with the vaccine covered the entire spike protein, and the dominant responses were in regions 160-218 and 743-854.

About this clone: Its cognate antigen has yet to be identified. The sample holds no much larger clone one base away, and base qualities are not on file. Other DNA sequences in this specimen translate into the identical CDR3.

The CDR3 runs 15 residues from the cysteine to the phenylalanine. Here the CDR3 DNA is all that survives: 45 bases in frame from base 1. The V end loses 6 bases and the J end loses 0 bases, and a stretch of 9 bases separates them. Taken from the germline V gene (reference sequence), the CDR1 and CDR2 loops are LNHDA and SQIVND. The CDR3 regions of human TCRbeta chains were subjected to immunosequencing. The paper's processing steps were these. Repertoire TCRs were checked for matches against a reference library of SARS-CoV-2-specific TCRs that had been generated using the MIRA antigen-specificity platform. Breadth was defined as the fraction of unique TCRs that were SARS-CoV-2-associated. Depth was defined as the fraction of total T cells that were SARS-CoV-2-associated. Each spike-specific TCR was assigned to its reactive spike region and to a CD4 or CD8 class using the MIRA data. Log10-transformed breadth and depth values were compared by one-way ANOVA with Sidak's multiple comparisons tests. In TCRdb, the immuneACCESS table is reduced to in-frame sequences with V and J assigned. These tables do not hold every clone; where another copy was compared, an unresolved V gene accounts for under half, and the others remain unexplained. D and trimming come from the DNA, and the V and J calls and clone size come from that table. The sample data list 100,000 to 140,000 clones, and about 90% of these were observed just once. The ten largest clones capture 3.5% to 4.5% of the sample.

The intended sense of this specimen's time point label: baseline before first vaccination. Vaccinee samples came from UK trials COV001 and COV002, including a single-blind randomized controlled phase 2/3 trial of AZD1222 (ChAdOx1 nCoV-19) in healthy adults. For TCRbeta chain sequencing, PBMC samples from trial participants were taken at day 0 and at day 28 after the second dose. This chain is built from TRBV19 and TRBJ2-6, with no reliable assignment of the D segment. The input for sequencing was peripheral blood, taken on day 0 of AZD1222 vaccination. The source of this sequence is an adult in good health. The DNA is as follows: TGTGCCAGTAGGACGGGTAGCTCTGGGGCCAACGTCCTGACTTTC. This sequence encodes CASRTGSSGANVLTF.